These 25 T cell receptor beta chains share one sample of origin, sequenced in a study of T-cell memory formation after mild COVID-19. TCRdb passed the 5' RACE reads through MiXCR, listing each CDR3 protein once. The repertoire consists of 200,000 to 300,000 distinct CDR3 sequences, with 15% to 20% occurring once and the leading ten covering around 21%. The specimen was PBMCs or a T cell subset sorted from them (not recorded which). These receptors originate from a young man who had mild COVID-19 (a few samples of this study predate the infection). Cell type and time point are not known.

The V and J genes are TRBV20-1 and TRBJ2-2; D gene unclear. The V end lost 2 bases, the J end lost 5 bases, and 9 bases lay between the germline ends. The CDR3 is made up of 13 amino acids. The germline CDR1 and CDR2 sequences are DFQATT and SNEGSKA (reference sequence). The CDR3 protein is CSARHSTTGELFF. The CDR3 region has the DNA TGCAGTGCTAGACATAGTACAACCGGGGAGCTGTTTTTT.

The table lists this clonotype with a few counts. The V and J genes are TRBV12-3 or TRBV12-4 and TRBJ2-1; 8 bases fit TRBD2. The CDR3 runs to 14 residues. V lost 8 bases and J lost 2; bases outside the gene matches: 5. As DNA, the CDR3 is TGTGCCAGCCCGGGGGGGCCTGCCTACAATGAGCAGTTCTTC. It translates to CASPGGPAYNEQFF.

This clonotype turned up a few times. The rearrangement links TRBV4-1 to TRBJ2-3; D not resolved. This CDR3 is built from 16 residues. CDR1 and CDR2 (germline): MGHRA, YSYEKL. V lost 3 bases to trimming and J lost 2 bases, with 15 bases between them. CDR3 sequence: CASSHAVDPVTDTQYF. CDR3 nucleotide sequence: TGCGCCAGCAGCCACGCGGTCGATCCCGTCACAGATACGCAGTATTTT.

This clonotype has only a few counts. The J gene is TRBJ1-5, the V gene TRBV18; 10 bases align to TRBD1. The V gene end was trimmed by 3 bases and the J gene end by 4 bases; junction bases not matched to a gene: 3. Germline V CDR1 and CDR2: KGHSH, LQKENI. This CDR3 has 15 residues. The CDR3 region has the DNA TGTGCCAGCTCACCGGACAGGGGGAAGAATCAGCCCCAGCATTTT. The encoded protein is CASSPDRGKNQPQHF. The full variable domain, its missing parts supplied by reference TRBV18 and TRBJ1-5, is NAGVMQNPRHLVRRRGQEARLRCSPMKGHSHVYWYRQLPEEGLKFMVYLQKENIIDESGMPKERFSAEFPKEGPSILRIQQVVRGDSAAYFCASSPDRGKNQPQHFGDGTRLSIL.

The rearrangement uses TRBV7-2 and TRBJ2-1; 8 bases fit TRBD1. Germline V gene data show CDR1 as SGHTA and CDR2 as FQGNSA. J gave up 4 bases and V 0 bases, and 20 bases lay outside the gene matches. The CDR3 is 21 residues long. CDR3 region: CASSLALGRGPYLAAYNEQFF. The DNA of the CDR3 is TGTGCCAGCAGCTTAGCGCTCGGCAGGGGGCCTTACCTTGCCGCTTACAATGAGCAGTTCTTC.

The rearrangement uses TRBV13 and TRBJ1-5; weak D call: TRBD1 (6 bases). V lost 4 bases, J lost 3 bases, and 16 bases lay in between. The CDR3 spans 16 residues. Germline CDR1 reads PRHDT; CDR2 reads FYEKMQ (reference sequence). The CDR3 bases are TGTGCCAGCAGCTCAAAGACAGGAGGGGACAATCAGCCCCAGCATTTT. Its translation is CASSSKTGGDNQPQHF.

The J gene is TRBJ2-7, the V gene TRBV20-1, with D perhaps TRBD1 (6 bases). Germline-derived CDR1 and CDR2 are DFQATT and SNEGSKA (reference sequence). This CDR3 is built from 13 residues. Trimming stripped 6 bases from V and 4 bases from J, with 16 bases between. The CDR3 coding sequence is TGCAGTGCCTACAGGGATATGGGGTACGAGCAGTACTTC. Protein product: CSAYRDMGYEQYF.

The V call is TRBV14, the J call TRBJ2-7; possibly TRBD2 for D (7 bases). This CDR3 has 15 amino acids. V gave up 2 bases and J gave up 7 bases, with 18 bases separating them. Germline CDR1 is SGHDN and CDR2 is FVKESK. This chain's CDR3 is CASSQTLNGGREQYF. DNA for the CDR3: TGTGCCAGCAGCCAAACGCTTAACGGGGGGCGAGAGCAGTACTTC.

In its sample, this clonotype was seen many times. The chain combines TRBV4-1 with TRBJ1-1; D is unresolved. The germline CDR1 and CDR2 sequences are MGHRA and YSYEKL. V was clipped by 7 bases and J by 1 base, with 16 bases between them. The CDR3 has 15 residues. The CDR3 reads CASNYRVGRNTEAFF. Written as DNA, the CDR3 is TGCGCCAGCAATTATAGGGTCGGGCGGAACACTGAAGCTTTCTTT.

This clonotype has a handful of counts. V and J are TRBV4-3 and TRBJ2-1, with D unclear. The germline CDR1 and CDR2 sequences are LGHNA and YSLEER. The CDR3 is 15 amino acids. The germline V and J ends were trimmed by 2 bases and 5 bases, with 13 bases remaining between them. The CDR3 DNA follows: TGCGCCAGCAGCCAATCCACCGACCCCGACAATGAGCAGTTCTTC. Its translation is CASSQSTDPDNEQFF.

J is TRBJ2-2 and V is TRBV28; perhaps TRBD1 as D (5 bases). Between the trimmed V and J ends, which lost 6 bases and 4 bases, there was a span of 18 bases. Germline CDR1 MDHEN, CDR2 SYDVKM. The CDR3 is made up of 16 amino acids. In nucleotides, the CDR3 is TGTGCCAGCAGACTCCGACGGAAGGGGTTCACCGGGGAGCTGTTTTTT. Its translation: CASRLRRKGFTGELFF. Variable domain in full (rest from reference TRBV28 and TRBJ2-2): DVKVTQSSRYLVKRTGEKVFLECVQDMDHENMFWYRQDPGLGLRLIYFSYDVKMKEKGDIPEGYSVSREKKERFSLILESASTNQTSMYLCASRLRRKGFTGELFFGEGSRLTVL.

The genes are TRBV4-1 and TRBJ2-5; no clear D gene. Germline CDR1 and CDR2: MGHRA and YSYEKL. The CDR3 has 14 residues. The V end was cut by 0 bases, the J end by 5 bases, with 10 bases between. The CDR3 spells CASSQDMGYETQYF. Here the CDR3 DNA reads TGCGCCAGCAGCCAAGATATGGGGTATGAGACCCAGTACTTC.

This clonotype has a handful of counts. The V gene is TRBV6-6, the J gene TRBJ2-7; D might be TRBD1 or TRBD2, each matching 5 bases. V was clipped by 0 bases and J by 3 bases, with 9 bases between them. The V gene's germline CDR1 is MNHNY and CDR2 SVGAGI (reference sequence). The CDR3 runs 14 residues. Here the CDR3 reads CASSYSGDVYEQYF. The DNA of the CDR3 is TGTGCCAGCAGTTACTCGGGGGACGTCTACGAGCAGTACTTC.

This clonotype was recorded many times. The rearrangement links TRBV12-3 or TRBV12-4 to TRBJ2-2; TRBD1 matches 7 bases. The CDR3 runs to 15 residues. V was clipped by 10 bases and J by 5 bases; unmatched bases: 13. DNA for the CDR3: TGTGCCACCACGAGGGAACAGGGGTATACCGGGGAGCTGTTTTTT. It encodes CATTREQGYTGELFF.

This clonotype was recorded at least ten times. V gene TRBV6-4 combines with J gene TRBJ2-3; 12 nucleotides agree with TRBD2. Germline CDR1 reads MRHNA; CDR2 reads SNTAGT. V was pared by 4 bases and J by 5 bases, with 4 bases of the junction left unmatched. The CDR3 length is 15 residues. The CDR3 reads CASSVLAGGGDTQYF. Written as DNA, the CDR3 is TGTGCCAGCAGTGTACTAGCGGGGGGTGGAGATACGCAGTATTTT.

The V gene is TRBV29-1, the J gene TRBJ2-4, with a tentative D call TRBD2 (5 bases). V was cut by 0 bases and J by 8 bases, with 11 bases left in between. Germline-derived CDR1 and CDR2 are SQVTM and ANQGSEA. The CDR3 is 13 residues long. The CDR3 is CSVEEPGSDIQYF. Here the CDR3 DNA reads TGCAGCGTTGAAGAACCGGGGAGTGACATTCAGTACTTC.

The chain carries TRBV6-2 or TRBV6-3 and TRBJ2-7, with 7 bases identical to TRBD1. The trim removed 5 bases at V and 6 bases at J, leaving 13 bases unmatched. The CDR3 contains 15 residues. CDR1 is MNHEY, CDR2 SVGEGT, per germline. DNA of the CDR3: TGTGCCAGCAGTCCTCTCAGGACAGGTACGTCCGAGCAGTACTTC. Translating gives CASSPLRTGTSEQYF.

The CDR3 spells CASSSQPMGNWNSPLHF. The CDR3 DNA is TGTGCCAGCAGCTCGCAACCTATGGGGAACTGGAATTCACCCCTCCACTTT. The rearrangement joins TRBV7-2 to TRBJ1-6; D not certain. CDR1 is SGHTA and CDR2 is FQGNSA in the germline V gene. This CDR3 is built from 17 residues. The ends were cut back, 4 bases at V and 7 bases at J, with 20 bases in the middle.

V is TRBV14 and J is TRBJ2-2; D remains ambiguous. V lost 0 bases, J lost 1 base, and 9 bases lay in between. The CDR3 has 16 amino acids. Germline assignment: CDR1 SGHDN and CDR2 FVKESK. This CDR3 is CASSQDARLNTGELFF. The CDR3 DNA follows: TGTGCCAGCAGCCAAGATGCACGGCTGAACACCGGGGAGCTGTTTTTT.

CDR3 sequence: CASSQQGAFQGYTF. CDR3 DNA sequence: TGCGCCAGCAGCCAACAGGGGGCCTTTCAGGGCTACACCTTC. This chain connects TRBV4-3 to TRBJ1-2, with TRBD1 matching 8 bases. Germline V gene sequence: CDR1 LGHNA, CDR2 YSLEER. The V gene end was trimmed by 2 bases and the J gene end by 8 bases; junction bases not matched to a gene: 7. CDR3 size: 14 residues.

This clonotype was seen repeatedly, ten times or more. The chain employs TRBV9 and TRBJ2-1; 8 bases are a match to TRBD2. Germline lookup yields CDR1 SGDLS and CDR2 YYNGEE. The CDR3 is made up of 18 amino acids. V was clipped by 0 bases and J by 5 bases; unmatched bases: 13. The CDR3 is CASSVGGRSGGIHNEQFF. CDR3 coding DNA: TGTGCCAGCAGCGTAGGAGGGCGAAGCGGGGGTATCCACAATGAGCAGTTCTTC.

The V gene is TRBV6-2 or TRBV6-3, the J gene TRBJ1-2, with no clear D. The CDR3 runs to 12 residues. Trimming stripped 2 bases from V and 8 bases from J, with 9 bases between. CDR1 MNHEY and CDR2 SVGEGT come from the germline V gene. The chain's CDR3 is CASSYGESGYTF. In DNA, the CDR3 is TGTGCCAGCAGTTACGGGGAATCCGGCTACACCTTC.

The V gene is TRBV9, the J gene TRBJ2-1; 9 bases fit TRBD2. The germline CDR1 and CDR2 sequences are SGDLS and YYNGEE. The CDR3 runs to 16 residues. The V segment lost 2 bases and the J segment 6 bases; nucleotides outside the gene matches: 9. The CDR3 region is CASSVLGGGVVNEQFF. The CDR3 DNA follows: TGTGCCAGCAGCGTGCTGGGCGGGGGGGTCGTCAATGAGCAGTTCTTC.

The chain links TRBV4-1 to TRBJ1-5; D may be TRBD1 (5 bases). The V end was cut by 3 bases, the J end by 4 bases, with 7 bases between. The CDR3 has 13 amino acids. The germline gives CDR1 MGHRA, CDR2 YSYEKL. CDR3: CASSQGLNQPQHF. Written as DNA, the CDR3 is TGCGCCAGCAGCCAGGGGCTGAATCAGCCCCAGCATTTT.

This clonotype turned up a few times. This sequence joins TRBV5-1 and TRBJ1-5, with D possibly TRBD1 on 5 matching bases. This CDR3 is built from 14 residues. CDR1 and CDR2 (germline): SGHRS, YFSETQ. V was shortened by 0 bases and J by 7 bases, with 11 bases between the two germline ends. DNA for the CDR3: TGCGCCAGCAGCTTGGCAGGGAGCGGCCAGCCCCAGCATTTT. Its translation: CASSLAGSGQPQHF.